Sequencing of this T cell receptor beta chain was carried out in a study of blood T cell repertoires in COVID-19. Overall study: Material from acute and convalescent COVID-19 was sourced from the United States, Italy and Spain.

The J segment lost 6 bases and the V segment lost 4 bases, leaving 7 bases of the junction unmatched. Looked up from germline, CDR1 is SGHKS and CDR2 is YYEKEE (reference sequence). This CDR3 region has 14 residues. Data came from immunoSEQ multiplex PCR; TCRdb stores just in-frame clones and leaves some out. The table records around 78,000 clones, roughly 90% of them present only once. The specimen was peripheral blood. This clonotype was obtained from a man aged 50 or older with active or convalescent COVID-19. J is TRBJ2-1 and V is TRBV5-5; 7 bases are shared with TRBD2. CDR3 loop: CASSPTPGGNEQFF. DNA for the CDR3: TGTGCCAGCAGCCCGACCCCGGGAGGCAATGAGCAGTTCTTC.